The T cell receptor (beta chain) under discussion was sequenced for a study of monozygotic twins with inflammatory bowel disease (dated by TCRdb to 2018 to 2020). For context, the study as a whole: In total, about 30 monozygotic twin pairs made up the full study: 19 Danish pairs, all IBD-discordant, plus nine German pairs, of which four were IBD-concordant and five were IBD-discordant. The search for disease-associated traits relied mainly on comparing, within discordant pairs, IBD patients with their genetically identical healthy co-twins. Each individual had, on average, about 151 000 unique TCRalpha sequences and 181 000 unique TCRbeta sequences available for analysis. Broader findings and caveats from the paper: The results gave no support for a single strong signal or clonotype linked to IBD. Measured by the inverse Simpson index, TCRbeta repertoire diversity was lower in IBD patients than in their healthy co-twins. Repertoire similarity did not differ between concordant and discordant twins, which could be due to limited statistical power. Differing immunosuppressive treatments among patients may have added background noise and inter-individual variability to the repertoires. IBD patients shared fewer clonotypes with other individuals than healthy twins did, most markedly in patients showing signs of disease activity. The analysis was unable to tell different T cell subtypes apart.

Based on the germline V gene, the CDR1 and CDR2 sequences are MDHEN and SYDVKM. The CDR3, from cysteine to phenylalanine, totals 13 residues. No DNA has been recorded. Receptor libraries were prepared by 5' RACE. The input for every TCR library was approximately 3,500 ng of total RNA. For each sample, cDNA was synthesized in eight separate reactions using SMARTScribe reverse transcriptase. During cDNA synthesis, template switching introduced unique molecular identifiers that contained a 6-nucleotide sample barcode. Amplification of TCRalpha and TCRbeta cDNA involved two nested PCRs of 16 and 9 cycles, and each PCR was followed by bead purification. Before amplification, the cDNA was treated with uracil DNA-glycosylase and purified using the QIAquick PCR purification kit. In the second PCR, Illumina TruSeq-compatible adapters and sample-specific barcodes were added. Library quality and concentration were assessed using TapeStation and Qubit, and 4.5 to 5.5 ng of each library was pooled. Sequencing of pooled libraries was carried out on an Illumina HiSeq2500 single-index Rapid Run using 2 x 100 bp reads and custom sequencing primers. Under the source paper's analysis protocol: PCR and sequencing errors were corrected by UMI-based consensus assembly using MiGEC version 1.2.6. MiXCR version 2.1.1 was used for V(D)J alignment, clonotype assembly and CDR3 extraction. Gene usage, clonotype sharing and MAIT/NKT TCR abundance were normalised by analysing the top 1000, 10 000 and 20 000 clonotypes per sample. After downsampling to 27 000 UMIs, diversity was calculated as the inverse Simpson index using the vegan R package. Paired Mann-Whitney U tests on discordant twin pairs were used, with Benjamini-Hochberg multiple-testing correction. Once TCRdb had reprocessed the reads, it stored one entry per CDR3 protein sequence and supplied no DNA. The V and J calls were not made by the authors but by TCRdb's processing. The sample's clone listing holds approximately 330,000 distinct CDR3 sequences. The ten most abundant clones make up over 2% of the sample.

With regard to this clonotype: The target of this receptor is not known.

From each donor, a roughly 2.3 ml peripheral blood sample was drawn into PAXgene tubes and stored at -80 degrees C. Total RNA was isolated from whole blood with the PAXgene blood miRNA kit on an automated QIAcube, without T cell sorting. Peripheral blood from monozygotic twin pairs concordant or discordant for inflammatory bowel disease was subjected to deep TCRalpha and TCRbeta repertoire profiling with unique molecular barcoding. Smoking habits were recorded for all twin pairs, with individuals classified as current, former or never smokers. The sequence derives from a human donor with ulcerative colitis or Crohn's disease, or a healthy co-twin of an affected twin (not recorded which). Rearrangement joined TRBV28 to TRBJ1-1. What was sequenced was blood. The CDR3 corresponds to CASSLIKNTEAFF.